These T cell receptor beta chains were read from a single sample in a study of response to subunit inactivated influenza vaccine. A single record per CDR3 protein comes from TCRdb applying MiXCR to the RT-PCR reads. Here the sample spans roughly 500,000 distinct CDR3 sequences, less than 30% being singletons. The sequences come from CD4+ T cells sorted from PBMCs, collected less than 6 days after vaccination. These receptors originate from a man aged 45 to 65 who received an inactivated influenza vaccine. The CDR3 runs from the conserved cysteine through the conserved F or W.

TRBV2 CASSPAGAGGGEQYF
TRBV10-3 CAISDHGTPYEQYF
TRBV11-2 CASTHPAGVTEAFF
TRBV7-8 CASSLSASGGHNEQFF
TRBV11-2 CASSLFAGKTSTDTQYF
TRBV9 CASSVVEGAGNTIYF
TRBV12-3/TRBV12-4 CASSRKRGTDTQYF
TRBV29-1 CSVATSGETQYF
TRBV7-2 CASSFQAVDTQYF
TRBV5-1 CASSLGEREKLFF
TRBV6-6 CASVGQTYEQYF
TRBV4-3 CASSSGRDSSYEQYF
TRBV20-1 CSARDLRKNTEAFF
TRBV6-1 CASEIGRRTGELFF
TRBV12-3/TRBV12-4 CASSLYGTSAYEQYF
TRBV18 CASSPLQGETEAFF
TRBV20-1 CSAPIDRGPYEQYF
TRBV4-3 CASSQAVPRETNNEQFF
TRBV7-2 CASSFRPAGSPLHF
TRBV6-5 CASSYTRQGWEQYF
TRBV11-2 CASSLSDTGSTDTQYF
TRBV11-2 CASSTGQGAREQYF